This is a list of T cell receptor beta chains from one sample in a study of response to subunit inactivated influenza vaccine. One entry per CDR3 protein results from TCRdb running MiXCR on the RT-PCR reads. The sample gives approximately 570,000 distinct CDR3 sequences, roughly 8.2% of which show up once; 10% to 15% is in the top ten. The sample in question was PBMCs from blood, obtained approximately 25 months after vaccination. The receptors here all came from a man aged 45 to 75 who received an inactivated influenza vaccine. The CDR3 runs from the conserved cysteine through the conserved F or W. A D gene is named only where the DNA matches it firmly. Size is stated for part of the rows, as once, few or many counts, or as a class when the clone is expanded.

j_gene | len | abundance | v_gene | d_gene | CDR3nt | CDR3aa
TRBJ1-2 | 14 | many | TRBV20-1 | TRBD1 | TGCAGTGCTATATTCCACACAGGGGGGGCTGGCTACACCTTC | CSAIFHTGGAGYTF
TRBJ2-5 | 16 | many | TRBV5-1 | TRBD2 | TGCGCCAGCACCCGGAGGGCTAGCGGGTCCCAAGAGACCCAGTACTTC | CASTRRASGSQETQYF
TRBJ2-7 | 11 | . | TRBV6-2/TRBV6-3 | . | TGTGCCAGCAGTACCCAGGGTCAGCAGTACTTC | CASSTQGQQYF
TRBJ2-3 | 15 | few | TRBV3-1 | TRBD2 | TGTGCCAGCAGCCAAGATCCGGGAGGTACAGATACGCAGTATTTT | CASSQDPGGTDTQYF
TRBJ2-5 | 16 | . | TRBV27 | TRBD1 | TGTGCCAGCAGGCGACAGGGCGGACCACCTTCGGAGACCCAGTACTTC | CASRRQGGPPSETQYF
TRBJ2-5 | 15 | few | TRBV7-9 | . | TGTGCCAGCAGCGTCGGTGGAGCTCTAAAAGAGACCCAGTACTTC | CASSVGGALKETQYF
TRBJ2-1 | 11 | many | TRBV12-3/TRBV12-4 | . | TGTGCCAGCAGTTTCCACAATGAGCAGTTCTTC | CASSFHNEQFF
TRBJ2-5 | 12 | . | TRBV6-6 | . | TGTGCCAGCCGGGAATTACAAGAGACCCAGTACTTC | CASRELQETQYF
TRBJ2-3 | 18 | few | TRBV7-2 | TRBD2 | TGTGCCAGCAGCTTAGCGCAACTAGCGGGGGGGCCCTTCGATACGCAGTATTTT | CASSLAQLAGGPFDTQYF
TRBJ2-1 | 11 | many | TRBV5-4 | . | TGTGCCAGCAGCTTGAGAGATGAGCAGTTCTTC | CASSLRDEQFF
TRBJ2-1 | 13 | many | TRBV6-2/TRBV6-3 | . | TGTGCCAGCACTAGTCTCTCCTACAATGAGCAGTTCTTC | CASTSLSYNEQFF
TRBJ1-2 | 15 | few | TRBV27 | TRBD1 | TGTGCCAGCAGGCCACAGGGGGCGGGAGTCTATGGCTACACCTTC | CASRPQGAGVYGYTF
TRBJ1-2 | 15 | few | TRBV5-6 | . | TGTGCCAGCAGCTTGCCCGGAGCGACCAACTATGGCTACACCTTC | CASSLPGATNYGYTF
TRBJ2-2 | 14 | many | TRBV5-1 | . | TGCGCCAGCAGTCCGCAACCGAACACCGGGGAGCTGTTTTTT | CASSPQPNTGELFF
TRBJ2-5 | 14 | . | TRBV9 | TRBD2 | TGTGCCAGCAGCGTAGCGGGGGGGTCAGAGACCCAGTACTTC | CASSVAGGSETQYF
TRBJ2-1 | 16 | many | TRBV7-2 | TRBD2 | TGTGCCAGCAGCCCGAGTTCTAGCGGGAGTTACAATGAGCAGTTCTTC | CASSPSSSGSYNEQFF
TRBJ1-1 | 15 | few | TRBV9 | TRBD1 | TGTGCCAGCAGCGTAGACGGGACAGGGTGGCCTGAAGCTTTCTTT | CASSVDGTGWPEAFF
TRBJ2-3 | 16 | . | TRBV9 | TRBD1 | TGTGCCAGCAGCGTAGGTGGAACAGGGGATTTAGATACGCAGTATTTT | CASSVGGTGDLDTQYF